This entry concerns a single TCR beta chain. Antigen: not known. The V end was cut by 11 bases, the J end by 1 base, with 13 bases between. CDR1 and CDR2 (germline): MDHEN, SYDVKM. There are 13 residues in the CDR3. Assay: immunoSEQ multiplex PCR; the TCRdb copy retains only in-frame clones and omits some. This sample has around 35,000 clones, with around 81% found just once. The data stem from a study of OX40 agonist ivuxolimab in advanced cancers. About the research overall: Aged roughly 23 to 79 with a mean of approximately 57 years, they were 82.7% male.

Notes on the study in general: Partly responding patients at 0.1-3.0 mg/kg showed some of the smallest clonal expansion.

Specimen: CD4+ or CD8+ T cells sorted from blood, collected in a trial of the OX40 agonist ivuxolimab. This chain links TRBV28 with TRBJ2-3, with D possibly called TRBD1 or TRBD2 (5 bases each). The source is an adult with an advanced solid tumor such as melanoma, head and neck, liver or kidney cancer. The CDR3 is CAAREPGTDTQYF. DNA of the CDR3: TGTGCCGCCAGGGAGCCGGGCACAGATACGCAGTATTTT.